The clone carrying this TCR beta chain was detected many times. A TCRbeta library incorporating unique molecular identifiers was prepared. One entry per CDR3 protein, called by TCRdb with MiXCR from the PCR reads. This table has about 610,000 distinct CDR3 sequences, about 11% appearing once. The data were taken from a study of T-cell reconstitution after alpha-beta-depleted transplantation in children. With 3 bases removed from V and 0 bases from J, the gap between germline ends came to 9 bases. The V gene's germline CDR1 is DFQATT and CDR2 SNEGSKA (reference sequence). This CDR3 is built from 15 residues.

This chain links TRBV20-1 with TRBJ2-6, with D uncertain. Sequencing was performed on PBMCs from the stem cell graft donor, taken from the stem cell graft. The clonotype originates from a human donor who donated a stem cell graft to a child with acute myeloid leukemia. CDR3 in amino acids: CSASETGSGANVLTF. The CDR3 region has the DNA TGCAGTGCTAGCGAGACCGGCTCTGGGGCCAACGTCCTGACTTTC.